A selection of T cell receptor beta chains follows, all from one sample in a study of cytomegalovirus exposure and HLA in healthy donors. Sequencing used immunoSEQ multiplex PCR; TCRdb keeps in-frame clones, though not all of them. The sample contains about 170,000 clones, over 60% of which appear only once. The source material was PBMCs. The receptors were gathered from a woman aged 50 to 65 in good health and CMV-seropositive. The CDR3 runs from the conserved cysteine through the conserved F or W. The order of the fields is J gene, clone size, V gene, CDR3 protein. Clone size is given for some rows only: seen once, a few or many times, or a class if the clone is expanded.

j_gene: TRBJ2-7
abundance: .
v_gene: TRBV5-1
CDR3aa: CASSLLQATAGYEQYF

j_gene: TRBJ2-7
abundance: .
v_gene: TRBV2
CDR3aa: CASMRTGASYEQYF

j_gene: TRBJ1-1
abundance: .
v_gene: TRBV7-9
CDR3aa: CAGDDRYTEAFF

j_gene: TRBJ1-2
abundance: .
v_gene: TRBV6-1
CDR3aa: CASSLRGQGMGGYTF

j_gene: TRBJ1-6
abundance: .
v_gene: TRBV19
CDR3aa: CASSPGQSAPLHF

j_gene: TRBJ2-3
abundance: few
v_gene: TRBV19
CDR3aa: CASSKAKRPRTDTQYF

j_gene: TRBJ1-6
abundance: .
v_gene: TRBV18
CDR3aa: CASSPRQDHNSPLHF

j_gene: TRBJ2-2
abundance: .
v_gene: TRBV10-2
CDR3aa: CASRLAGDTGELFF

j_gene: TRBJ1-5
abundance: .
v_gene: TRBV2
CDR3aa: CASSGQGAGNQPQHF

j_gene: TRBJ1-1
abundance: few
v_gene: TRBV6-6
CDR3aa: CASTYLNTEAFF

j_gene: TRBJ1-3
abundance: .
v_gene: TRBV6-5
CDR3aa: CASSRTVTGNTIYF

j_gene: TRBJ2-5
abundance: few
v_gene: TRBV19
CDR3aa: CASRDILDKQTQYF

j_gene: TRBJ2-5
abundance: .
v_gene: TRBV18
CDR3aa: CASSPPRTSLRETQYF

j_gene: TRBJ2-7
abundance: .
v_gene: TRBV11-2
CDR3aa: CASSIRARYEQYF

j_gene: TRBJ2-1
abundance: .
v_gene: TRBV18
CDR3aa: CASSLGLAGTYNEQFF

j_gene: TRBJ2-7
abundance: .
v_gene: TRBV6-6
CDR3aa: CASSRGDRGTYEQYF

j_gene: TRBJ2-7
abundance: .
v_gene: TRBV27
CDR3aa: CASSLSRTDYYEQYF

j_gene: TRBJ2-3
abundance: .
v_gene: TRBV29-1
CDR3aa: CSVEYSQGVSDTQYF

j_gene: TRBJ2-1
abundance: .
v_gene: TRBV7-2
CDR3aa: CASSLVLDRAEQFF

j_gene: TRBJ2-1
abundance: .
v_gene: TRBV5-1
CDR3aa: CASSLAPERAYEQFF

j_gene: TRBJ2-1
abundance: .
v_gene: TRBV6-1
CDR3aa: CASTLGQGADEQFF

j_gene: TRBJ1-1
abundance: .
v_gene: TRBV7-6
CDR3aa: CASRITGTSGEAFF

j_gene: TRBJ2-7
abundance: .
v_gene: TRBV7-9
CDR3aa: CSSSFSSYEQYF

j_gene: TRBJ1-2
abundance: once
v_gene: TRBV7-8
CDR3aa: CASSYTQGGGYTF

j_gene: TRBJ2-3
abundance: .
v_gene: TRBV18
CDR3aa: CASSRRLAGANSTDTQYF

j_gene: TRBJ1-2
abundance: once
v_gene: TRBV10-2
CDR3aa: CASSEPSGQNYGYTF

j_gene: TRBJ2-1
abundance: few
v_gene: TRBV5-4
CDR3aa: CASSLEASGSEQFF

j_gene: TRBJ2-5
abundance: .
v_gene: TRBV4-3
CDR3aa: CASSQDWQQGRETQYF